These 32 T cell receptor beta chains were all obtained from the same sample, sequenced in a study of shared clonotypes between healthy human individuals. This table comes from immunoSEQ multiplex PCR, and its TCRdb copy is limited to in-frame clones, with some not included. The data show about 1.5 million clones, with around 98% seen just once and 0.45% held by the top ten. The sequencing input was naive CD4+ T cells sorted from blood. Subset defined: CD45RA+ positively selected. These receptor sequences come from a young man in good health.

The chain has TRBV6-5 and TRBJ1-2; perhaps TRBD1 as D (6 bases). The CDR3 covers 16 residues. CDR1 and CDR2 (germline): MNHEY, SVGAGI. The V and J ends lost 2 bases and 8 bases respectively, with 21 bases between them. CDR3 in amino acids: CASSYLSDSLAYGYTF. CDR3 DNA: TGTGCCAGCAGTTACCTTTCGGACAGCCTTGCGTACGGCTACACCTTC.

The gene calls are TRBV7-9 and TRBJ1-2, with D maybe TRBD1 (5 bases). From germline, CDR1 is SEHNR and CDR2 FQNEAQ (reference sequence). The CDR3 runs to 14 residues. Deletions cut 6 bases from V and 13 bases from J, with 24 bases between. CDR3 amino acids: CASSFQPPRDQGTF. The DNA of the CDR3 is TGTGCCAGCAGTTTCCAACCCCCCCGGGACCAAGGCACCTTC.

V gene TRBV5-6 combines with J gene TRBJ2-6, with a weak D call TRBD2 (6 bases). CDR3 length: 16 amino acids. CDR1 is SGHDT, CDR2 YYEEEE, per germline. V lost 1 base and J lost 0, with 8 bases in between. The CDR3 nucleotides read TGTGCCAGCAGCTTGCTCGGGGGCTCTGGGGCCAACGTCCTGACTTTC. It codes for CASSLLGGSGANVLTF.

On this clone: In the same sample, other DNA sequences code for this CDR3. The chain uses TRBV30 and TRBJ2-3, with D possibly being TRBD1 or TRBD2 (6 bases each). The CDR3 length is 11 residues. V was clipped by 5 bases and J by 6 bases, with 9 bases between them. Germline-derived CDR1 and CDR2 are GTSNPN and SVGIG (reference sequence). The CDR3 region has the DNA TGTGCCTGGGAAGGGGGGGATACGCAGTATTTT. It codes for CAWEGGDTQYF.

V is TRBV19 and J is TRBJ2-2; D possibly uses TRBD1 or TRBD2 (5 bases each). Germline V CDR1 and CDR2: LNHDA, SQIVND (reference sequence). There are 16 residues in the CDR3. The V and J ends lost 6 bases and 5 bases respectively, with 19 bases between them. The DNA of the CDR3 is TGTGCCAGTAGCAAACCCGGGGCAGGGAAGACCGGGGAGCTGTTTTTT. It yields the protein CASSKPGAGKTGELFF.

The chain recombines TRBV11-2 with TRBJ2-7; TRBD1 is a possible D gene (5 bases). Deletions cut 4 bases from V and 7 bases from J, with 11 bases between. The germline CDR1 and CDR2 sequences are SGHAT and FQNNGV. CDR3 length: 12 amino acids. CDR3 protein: CASSYSGFEQYF. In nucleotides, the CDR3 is TGTGCCAGCAGCTATTCAGGGTTTGAGCAGTACTTC.

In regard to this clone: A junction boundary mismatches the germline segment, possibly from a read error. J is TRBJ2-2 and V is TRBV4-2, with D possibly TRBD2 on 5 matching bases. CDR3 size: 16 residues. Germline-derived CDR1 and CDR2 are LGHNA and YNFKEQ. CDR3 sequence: CASSKTPSRNTGELFF. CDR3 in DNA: TGTGCCAGCAGCAAGACCCCTAGCCGGAACACCGGGGAGCTGTTCTTT.

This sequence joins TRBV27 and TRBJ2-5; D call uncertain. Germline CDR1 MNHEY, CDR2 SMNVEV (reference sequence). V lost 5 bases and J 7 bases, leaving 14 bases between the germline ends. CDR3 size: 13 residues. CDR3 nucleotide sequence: TGTGCCAGCAGTGGGAACCCCACGGCGACCCAGTACTTC. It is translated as CASSGNPTATQYF.

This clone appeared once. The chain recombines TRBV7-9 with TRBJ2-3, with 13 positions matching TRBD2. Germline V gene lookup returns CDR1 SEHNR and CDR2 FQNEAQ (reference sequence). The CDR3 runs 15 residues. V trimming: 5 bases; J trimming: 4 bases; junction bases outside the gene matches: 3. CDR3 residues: CASSRTSGGADTQYF. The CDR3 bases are TGTGCCAGCAGCCGGACTAGCGGGGGTGCAGATACGCAGTATTTT.

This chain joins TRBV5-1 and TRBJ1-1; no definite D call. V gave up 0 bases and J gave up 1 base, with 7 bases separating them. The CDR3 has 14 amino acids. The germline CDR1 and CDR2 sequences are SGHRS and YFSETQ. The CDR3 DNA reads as TGCGCCAGCAGCTTGGAGGGAACGAACACTGAAGCTTTCTTT. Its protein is CASSLEGTNTEAFF.

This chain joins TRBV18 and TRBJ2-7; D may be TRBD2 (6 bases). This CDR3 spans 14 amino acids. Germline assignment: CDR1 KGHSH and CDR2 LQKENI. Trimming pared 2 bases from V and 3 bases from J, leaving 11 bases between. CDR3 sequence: CASSPAGLDYEQYF. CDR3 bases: TGTGCCAGCTCACCAGCGGGACTGGACTACGAGCAGTACTTC.

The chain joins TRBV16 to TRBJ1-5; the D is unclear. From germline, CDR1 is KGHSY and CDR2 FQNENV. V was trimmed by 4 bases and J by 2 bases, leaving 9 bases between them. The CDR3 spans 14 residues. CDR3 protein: CASSPGWGNQPQHF. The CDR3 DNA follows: TGTGCCAGCAGCCCCGGTTGGGGCAATCAGCCCCAGCATTTT.

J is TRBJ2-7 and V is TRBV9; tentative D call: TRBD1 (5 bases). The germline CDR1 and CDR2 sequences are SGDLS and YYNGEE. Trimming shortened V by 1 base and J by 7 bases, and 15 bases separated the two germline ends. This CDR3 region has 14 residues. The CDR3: CASSVTGNSWEQYF. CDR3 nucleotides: TGTGCCAGCAGCGTAACAGGCAATTCTTGGGAGCAGTACTTC.

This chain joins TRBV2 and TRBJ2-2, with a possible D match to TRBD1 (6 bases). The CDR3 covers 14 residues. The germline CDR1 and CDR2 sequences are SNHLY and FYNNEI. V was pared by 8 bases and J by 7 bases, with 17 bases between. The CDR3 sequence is CASRTHRAGGELFF. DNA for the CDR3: TGTGCCAGCCGAACGCACAGGGCCGGCGGGGAGCTGTTTTTT.

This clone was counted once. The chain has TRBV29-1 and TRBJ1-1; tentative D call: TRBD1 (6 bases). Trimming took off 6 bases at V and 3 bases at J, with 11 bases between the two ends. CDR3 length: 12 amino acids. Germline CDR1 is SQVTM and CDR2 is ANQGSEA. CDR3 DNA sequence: TGCAGCGTGCAACAGGGTCACACTGAAGCTTTCTTT. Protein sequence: CSVQQGHTEAFF.

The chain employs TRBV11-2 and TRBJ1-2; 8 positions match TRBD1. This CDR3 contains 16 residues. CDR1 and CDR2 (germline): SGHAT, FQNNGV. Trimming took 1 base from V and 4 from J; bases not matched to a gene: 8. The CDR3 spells CASSLALPGTGYGYTF. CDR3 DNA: TGTGCCAGCAGCTTAGCCCTTCCCGGGACAGGCTATGGCTACACCTTC.

CDR3 protein: CASRDNNEQFF. Written as DNA, the CDR3 is TGTGCCAGCAGGGACAACAATGAGCAGTTCTTC. The genes are TRBV6-1 and TRBJ2-1; D might be TRBD1 (5 bases). Germline V gene sequence: CDR1 MNHNS, CDR2 SASEGT. This CDR3 contains 11 residues. V was clipped by 6 bases and J by 5 bases, with 5 bases between them.

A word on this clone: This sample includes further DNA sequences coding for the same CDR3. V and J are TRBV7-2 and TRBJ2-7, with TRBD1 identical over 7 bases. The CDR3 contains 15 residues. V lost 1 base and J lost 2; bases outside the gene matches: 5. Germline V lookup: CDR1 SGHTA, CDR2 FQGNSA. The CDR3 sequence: CASSLDRDSTYEQYF. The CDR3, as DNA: TGTGCCAGCAGCTTAGACCGGGACAGCACCTACGAGCAGTACTTC.

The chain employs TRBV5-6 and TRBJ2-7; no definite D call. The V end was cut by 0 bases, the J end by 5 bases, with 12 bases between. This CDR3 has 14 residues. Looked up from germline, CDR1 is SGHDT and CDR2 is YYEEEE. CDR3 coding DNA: TGTGCCAGCAGCTTGGCGGCAGCACCTGACGAGCAGTACTTC. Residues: CASSLAAAPDEQYF.

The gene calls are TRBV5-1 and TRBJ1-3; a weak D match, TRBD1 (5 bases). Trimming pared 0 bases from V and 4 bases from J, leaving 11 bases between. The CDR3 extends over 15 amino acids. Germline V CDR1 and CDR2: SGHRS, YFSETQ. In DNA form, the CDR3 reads TGCGCCAGCAGCTTGGCCTCGGGGGAAGGAAACACCATATATTTT. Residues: CASSLASGEGNTIYF.

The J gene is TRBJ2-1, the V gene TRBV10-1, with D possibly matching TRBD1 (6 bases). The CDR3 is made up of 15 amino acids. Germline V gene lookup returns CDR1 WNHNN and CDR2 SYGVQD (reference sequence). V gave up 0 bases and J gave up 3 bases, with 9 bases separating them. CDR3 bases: TGCGCCAGCAGTGAGTCGAGGGGGTACTACAATGAGCAGTTCTTC. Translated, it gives CASSESRGYYNEQFF.

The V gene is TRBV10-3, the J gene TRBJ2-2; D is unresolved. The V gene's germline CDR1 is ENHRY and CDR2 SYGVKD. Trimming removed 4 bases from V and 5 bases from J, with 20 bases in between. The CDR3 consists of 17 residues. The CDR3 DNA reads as TGTGCCATCAGTGCTTTTTGGTCATCTGGTGGGACCGGGGAGCTGTTTTTT. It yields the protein CAISAFWSSGGTGELFF.

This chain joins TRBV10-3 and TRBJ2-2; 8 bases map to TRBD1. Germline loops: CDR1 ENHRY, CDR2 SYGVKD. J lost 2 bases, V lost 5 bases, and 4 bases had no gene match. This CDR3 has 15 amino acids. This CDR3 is CAISKDRANTGELFF. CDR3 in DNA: TGTGCCATCAGTAAGGACAGGGCAAACACCGGGGAGCTGTTTTTT.

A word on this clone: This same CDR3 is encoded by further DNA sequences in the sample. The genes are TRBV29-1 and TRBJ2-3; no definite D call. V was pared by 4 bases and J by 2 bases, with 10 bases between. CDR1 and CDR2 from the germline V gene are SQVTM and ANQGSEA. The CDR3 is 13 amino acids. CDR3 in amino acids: CSVGGRHTDTQYF. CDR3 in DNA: TGCAGCGTTGGGGGAAGGCACACAGATACGCAGTATTTT.

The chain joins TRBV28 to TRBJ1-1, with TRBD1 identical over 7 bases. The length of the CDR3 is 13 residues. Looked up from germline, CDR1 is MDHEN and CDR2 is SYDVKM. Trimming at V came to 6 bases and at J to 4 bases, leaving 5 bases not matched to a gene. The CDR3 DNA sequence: TGTGCCAGCAGGGGGACAGTGCGCACTGAAGCTTTCTTT. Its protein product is CASRGTVRTEAFF.

CDR3 coding DNA: TGTGCCAGCAGTTTCGGACAGGGGGTGGTAGGTCAGCCCCAGCATTTT. Translation: CASSFGQGVVGQPQHF. The rearrangement links TRBV27 to TRBJ1-5, with 10 bases fitting TRBD1. The V gene's germline CDR1 is MNHEY and CDR2 SMNVEV (reference sequence). Unmatched junction bases numbered 8, after V lost 3 bases and J lost 6 bases. The CDR3 sequence is 16 residues long.

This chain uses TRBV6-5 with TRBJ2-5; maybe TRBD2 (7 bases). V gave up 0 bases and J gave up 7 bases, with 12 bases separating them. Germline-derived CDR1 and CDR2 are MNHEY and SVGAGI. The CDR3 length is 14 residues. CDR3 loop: CASSYSGGPRTQYF. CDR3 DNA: TGTGCCAGCAGTTACTCGGGGGGGCCGCGGACCCAGTACTTC.

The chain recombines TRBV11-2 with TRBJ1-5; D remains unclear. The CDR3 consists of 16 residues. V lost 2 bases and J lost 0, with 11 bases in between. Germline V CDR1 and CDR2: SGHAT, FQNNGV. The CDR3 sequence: CASSLSPGLSNQPQHF. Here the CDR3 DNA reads TGTGCCAGCAGCTTATCCCCCGGTCTTAGCAATCAGCCCCAGCATTTT.

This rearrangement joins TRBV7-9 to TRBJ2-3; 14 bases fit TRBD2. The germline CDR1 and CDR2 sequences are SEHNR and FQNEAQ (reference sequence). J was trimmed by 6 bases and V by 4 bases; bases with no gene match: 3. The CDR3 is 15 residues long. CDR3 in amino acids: CASSSRLAGGDTQYF. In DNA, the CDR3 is TGTGCCAGCAGCTCTCGACTAGCGGGAGGGGATACGCAGTATTTT.

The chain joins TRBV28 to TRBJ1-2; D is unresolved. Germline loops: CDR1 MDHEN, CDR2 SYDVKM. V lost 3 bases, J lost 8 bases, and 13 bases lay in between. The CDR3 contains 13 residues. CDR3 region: CASSLPSQRGYTF. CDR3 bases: TGTGCCAGCAGTTTGCCCTCCCAGAGGGGCTACACCTTC.

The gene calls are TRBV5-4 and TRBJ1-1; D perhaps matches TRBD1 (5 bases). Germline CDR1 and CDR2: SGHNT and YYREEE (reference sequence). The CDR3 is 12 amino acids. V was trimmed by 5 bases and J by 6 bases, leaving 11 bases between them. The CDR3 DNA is TGTGCCAGCAGGTCCGGGGGGTCTGAAGCTTTCTTT. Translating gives CASRSGGSEAFF.

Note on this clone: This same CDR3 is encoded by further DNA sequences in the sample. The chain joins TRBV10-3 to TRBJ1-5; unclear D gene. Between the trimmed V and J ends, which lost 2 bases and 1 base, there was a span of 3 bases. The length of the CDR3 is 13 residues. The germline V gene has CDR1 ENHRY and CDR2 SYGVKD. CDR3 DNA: TGTGCCATCAGTGAGAGCAGCAATCAGCCCCAGCATTTT. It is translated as CAISESSNQPQHF.